This T cell receptor beta chain was sequenced for a study of long-term antiretroviral therapy in people with HIV. immunoSEQ v3.0 was run at survey level. Clones were sequenced by immunoSEQ multiplex PCR, and TCRdb holds only the in-frame ones, with some missing. This table holds about 30,000 clones, approximately 91% found once. Trimming removed 5 bases from V and 7 bases from J, with 15 bases in between. Per the germline V gene, CDR1 is SGHTA and CDR2 is FQGTGA. The CDR3 spans 13 residues. This clonotype was obtained from a man in his forties or fifties with HIV. The J gene is TRBJ2-7, the V gene TRBV7-3; D may be TRBD1 (6 bases). The sequencing here drew on unsorted PBMCs, taken approximately 5 years before starting antiretroviral therapy. CDR3 DNA: TGTGCCAGCAGCCATAACGAACAGGGAGAGCAGTACTTC. This codes for CASSHNEQGEQYF.